These T cell receptor beta chains were read from a single sample in a study of shared clonotypes between healthy human individuals. Here immunoSEQ multiplex PCR was the method, and the copy in TCRdb shows in-frame clones only, minus some. The sample records approximately 1,500,000 clones, 98% being singletons. The source material was naive CD4+ T cells sorted from blood. The origin of the receptors is a man between 25 and 39 years old in good health. The CDR3 runs from the conserved cysteine through the conserved F or W. A D gene is named only where the DNA matches it firmly. Not every row has a clone size; where given, it reads once, few, many or a size class.

cdr3_nt cdr3_aa j_call d_call v_call clone_size
TGTGCCAGCAGTAAAGGAGGCGGTACTGAAGCTTTCTTT CASSKGGGTEAFF TRBJ1-1 NA TRBV6-6 NA
TGTGCCAGCACCCCTTCGGGGGGGCGAGGCTATGGCTACACCTTC CASTPSGGRGYGYTF TRBJ1-2 NA TRBV28 NA
TGCGCCAGCAGGGACCCCCAGGGAGCAGAGACCCAGTACTTC CASRDPQGAETQYF TRBJ2-5 NA TRBV5-1 NA
TGTGCCAGCAGTTACCCGGGACAGGGTTACGAGCAGTACTTC CASSYPGQGYEQYF TRBJ2-7 TRBD1 TRBV6-5 NA
TGTGCCAGCAGTTTGCGGGGACCGCTCTCTGGAAACACCATATATTTT CASSLRGPLSGNTIYF TRBJ1-3 NA TRBV27 NA
TGTGCCAGCAGCCCCGATTGGGTAGCGGGCCAAGAGACCCAGTACTTC CASSPDWVAGQETQYF TRBJ2-5 TRBD2 TRBV7-9 NA
TGTGCCACCAGCACCCTAGACAGTGGGGCTGAAGCTTTCTTT CATSTLDSGAEAFF TRBJ1-1 NA TRBV15 NA
TGCGCCAGCAGCGCAGCTAGCGGCTACACCGGGGAGCTGTTTTTT CASSAASGYTGELFF TRBJ2-2 TRBD2 TRBV5-1 NA
TGTGCCAGCAGTGAATATGGGGGGGGAAACACTGAAGCTTTCTTT CASSEYGGGNTEAFF TRBJ1-1 NA TRBV25-1 NA
TGTGCCAGCAGTTTACGGACTAGCGGCACAGATACGCAGTATTTT CASSLRTSGTDTQYF TRBJ2-3 TRBD2 TRBV27 NA
TGTGCCTGGAACCACCTAAGGGCGAGCACCGGGGAGCTGTTTTTT CAWNHLRASTGELFF TRBJ2-2 NA TRBV30 NA
TGCGCCAGCAGCTTGTTACTTCCCGGGAGGGAGACCCAGTACTTC CASSLLLPGRETQYF TRBJ2-5 TRBD2 TRBV5-1 NA
TGTGCCAGCTCACCACAGAAACAAGAGACCCAGTACTTC CASSPQKQETQYF TRBJ2-5 NA TRBV18 NA
TGTGCCAGCATTCCCAGGGGAGGATGGCCGGGTGAGCAGTTCTTC CASIPRGGWPGEQFF TRBJ2-1 NA TRBV7-9 NA
TGTGCCAGCAGCCGGACCGGGACAGGAACCTACGAGCAGTACTTC CASSRTGTGTYEQYF TRBJ2-7 TRBD1 TRBV6-5 NA
TGTGCCATCAATGACGGGAGGGCGGTTGAGCAGTTCTTC CAINDGRAVEQFF TRBJ2-1 TRBD2 TRBV10-3 NA
TGTGCCAGCAGCCAACAGTTTACCTACAATGAGCAGTTCTTC CASSQQFTYNEQFF TRBJ2-1 NA TRBV14 NA
TGTGCCAGCACCCGCGAGGCTGGAAACACCATATATTTT CASTREAGNTIYF TRBJ1-3 NA TRBV28 once
TGTGCCAGCAGTTTGAATAGACAGGGGGCTTATGGCTACACCTTC CASSLNRQGAYGYTF TRBJ1-2 TRBD1 TRBV2 NA
TGTGCCAGCAGCTGGGCGGGCCCTTCCTACAATGAGCAGTTCTTC CASSWAGPSYNEQFF TRBJ2-1 NA TRBV11-2 NA
TGTGCCAGCTCAGGGACAGGGGTCGATGAGCAGTTCTTC CASSGTGVDEQFF TRBJ2-1 TRBD1 TRBV18 NA
TGTGCTAGCAGCTTAGAGGGCGGAAGCTCCTACAATGAGCAGTTCTTC CASSLEGGSSYNEQFF TRBJ2-1 NA TRBV7-7 NA
TGCGCCAGCAGCTTGGACGGGGCCAAAGGGGAGACCCAGTACTTC CASSLDGAKGETQYF TRBJ2-5 NA TRBV5-1 NA
TGTGCCTGGAGTGTACTAACGGGCTATCAGCCCCAGCATTTT CAWSVLTGYQPQHF TRBJ1-5 NA TRBV30 NA
TGTGCCAGCAGTGTCGACAGGGAGACCCAGTACTTC CASSVDRETQYF TRBJ2-5 NA TRBV2 NA
TGTGCCAGCAGGGACCCCGAGACCCAGTACTTC CASRDPETQYF TRBJ2-5 NA TRBV6-1 NA
TGTGCCAGCAGCCAGGGGGCGAACTACGAGCAGTACTTC CASSQGANYEQYF TRBJ2-7 TRBD1 TRBV5-5 NA
TGTGCCAGCAGTGAATTTACAGTGAATCAGCCCCAGCATTTT CASSEFTVNQPQHF TRBJ1-5 NA TRBV25-1 NA
TGCGCCAGCAGCCAAGATTTGACGCGACTAGCGGACAATGAGCAGTTCTTC CASSQDLTRLADNEQFF TRBJ2-1 TRBD2 TRBV4-1 NA
TGCGCCAGCAGCCCCCTTAGGGGGACAGATACGTACAATGAGCAGTTCTTC CASSPLRGTDTYNEQFF TRBJ2-1 TRBD1 TRBV4-1 NA
TGTGCCAGCAGCCCAGAACTAGCGGGGTCGGTCGGAAGCTCCTACAATGAGCAGTTCTTC CASSPELAGSVGSSYNEQFF TRBJ2-1 TRBD2 TRBV7-3 NA